This entry features one TCR beta chain sequence. Germline CDR1 MNHNS, CDR2 SASEGT. The V gene end was trimmed by 2 bases and the J gene end by 12 bases; junction bases not matched to a gene: 29. This CDR3 is built from 21 residues. The data are from a study of blood T cell repertoires in COVID-19. Study-level information: Acute and convalescent COVID-19 specimens originated in the United States, Italy and Spain. The analysed material was cDNA or gDNA that came from T cells, B-cell-depleted T cells, or PBMCs.

Source study methods: Amplifying reference gene primers gave estimates of nucleated cell counts. Some clones are missing from TCRdb's copy, which holds only in-frame ones; the method was immunoSEQ multiplex PCR. The V and J calls and clone size come from that table; D and trimming were worked out from the DNA. Here the sample spans a few hundred thousand clones, roughly 90% being singletons. The rearrangement uses TRBV6-1 and TRBJ2-1, with 9 bases matching TRBD1. Material for sequencing was peripheral blood. This sequence originates from a man in his 60s with acute or convalescent COVID-19. The CDR3 DNA follows: TGTGCCAGCAGTGAAAGGGGGCCGGGACAGGGCCATATGTTTTCATGGTGGTGGCAGTTCTTC. Translating it yields CASSERGPGQGHMFSWWWQFF.